This is a list of T cell receptor beta chains from one sample in a study of shared clonotypes between healthy human individuals. Sequencing was performed with immunoSEQ multiplex PCR; in TCRdb, only in-frame clones are kept and a portion is missing. The table has about half a million clones, approximately 71% seen once. The specimen was PBMCs. The receptors originated from a woman aged 40 to 50 in good health. Some clones in this sample may be carry-over from other donors' samples. CDR3s include the opening cysteine and the closing phenylalanine or tryptophan. D genes are given only for firm matches. Clone size appears in some rows only: once, few, many, or a class for an expanded clone.

abundance	len	d_gene	v_gene	j_gene	CDR3nt	CDR3aa
NA	15	NA	TRBV5-4	TRBJ2-1	TGTGCCAGCATCCCCCAGGGGCGTGAAGACAATGAGCAGTTCTTC	CASIPQGREDNEQFF
NA	14	NA	TRBV2	TRBJ2-5	TGTGCCAGCAGTGAGGCCAGGGCCGGTGAGACCCAGTACTTC	CASSEARAGETQYF
NA	14	NA	TRBV4-2	TRBJ2-7	TGTGCCAGCAGCCAAGTGGGGGACTCCTACGAGCAGTACTTC	CASSQVGDSYEQYF
NA	16	NA	TRBV28	TRBJ1-4	TGTGCCAGCAGCTCTCCTAACAGGGCGACTAATGAAAAACTGTTTTTT	CASSSPNRATNEKLFF
once	16	TRBD2	TRBV13	TRBJ2-3	TGTGCCAGCAGCTCCCGACTAGCGGGAATTGTAGATACGCAGTATTTT	CASSSRLAGIVDTQYF
NA	14	NA	TRBV30	TRBJ2-1	TGTGCCTGGAGTGTACAAGGAGCGAACAATGAGCAGTTCTTC	CAWSVQGANNEQFF
NA	14	NA	TRBV5-1	TRBJ2-7	TGCGCCAGCAGCTTCGGAAGGGATACCTACGAGCAGTACTTC	CASSFGRDTYEQYF
NA	14	TRBD1	TRBV27	TRBJ1-1	TGTGCCAGCAGTTTACGACAGGGAGGGACTGAAGCTTTCTTT	CASSLRQGGTEAFF
NA	14	NA	TRBV5-4	TRBJ2-7	TGTGCCAGCAGCGCAAAGGGGGGAGGGTACGAGCAGTACTTC	CASSAKGGGYEQYF
NA	16	NA	TRBV15	TRBJ2-1	TGTGCCACCAGCAGAGATCGTGGCGGCTCCTACAATGAGCAGTTCTTC	CATSRDRGGSYNEQFF
NA	15	TRBD2	TRBV7-9	TRBJ2-1	TGTGCCAGCAGCCGGACAGCGGGAGGCTTGGGGGAGCAGTTCTTC	CASSRTAGGLGEQFF
NA	13	NA	TRBV9	TRBJ2-1	TGTGCCAGCAGCGTAGGCTCCTACAATGAGCAGTTCTTC	CASSVGSYNEQFF
NA	16	TRBD2	TRBV7-2	TRBJ2-7	TGTGCCAGCAGCTTAGGCGGCGGGAGGGGCCGCTACGAGCAGTACTTC	CASSLGGGRGRYEQYF
NA	13	NA	TRBV19	TRBJ2-7	TGTGCCAGTAGTTCCGGGACAACCTACGAGCAGTACTTC	CASSSGTTYEQYF
many	13	NA	TRBV30	TRBJ2-5	TGTGCCTGGAGTCACCGGGGCCAAGAGACCCAGTACTTC	CAWSHRGQETQYF
once	14	TRBD2	TRBV5-1	TRBJ2-5	TGCGCCAGCAGCGCCGGGACTAGTAAAGAGACCCAGTACTTC	CASSAGTSKETQYF
NA	10	NA	TRBV21-1	TRBJ2-7	TGTGCCAGCAGCAGCAACGAGCAGTACTTC	CASSSNEQYF
NA	14	TRBD1	TRBV28	TRBJ2-5	TGTGCCAGCAGAGACAGGGGGCGACAAGAGACCCAGTACTTC	CASRDRGRQETQYF
NA	14	NA	TRBV29-1	TRBJ2-7	TGCAGCGCTGCCACCGGGACCCGCGTTTCGGGGCAGTACTTC	CSAATGTRVSGQYF
NA	14	NA	TRBV5-5	TRBJ2-1	TGTGCCAGCAGCTTGCTGGGAATTAACAATGAGCAGTTCTTC	CASSLLGINNEQFF
few	13	TRBD1	TRBV18	TRBJ1-2	TGTGCCAGCTCACCGGACAGGGGCTATGGCTACACCTTC	CASSPDRGYGYTF
NA	12	NA	TRBV30	TRBJ1-1	TGTGCCTGGAGTGTAGGGCAGACCGGGGCTTTCTTT	CAWSVGQTGAFF
many	15	TRBD2	TRBV11-3	TRBJ2-3	TGTGCCAGCAGCTTTTGGGGGGGTTCTCCAGATACGCAGTATTTT	CASSFWGGSPDTQYF
NA	11	NA	TRBV9	TRBJ2-2	TGTGCCAGCAGCGTATCCGGGGAGCTGTTTTTT	CASSVSGELFF
once	16	TRBD2	TRBV15	TRBJ2-7	TGTGCCACCAGCAGAGATCTAACTAGCGGGACCTACGAGCAGTACTTC	CATSRDLTSGTYEQYF
NA	15	TRBD1	TRBV18	TRBJ1-5	TGTGCCAGCTCACCAAACAGGGGAGTTGAGCAGCCCCAGCATTTT	CASSPNRGVEQPQHF
NA	14	NA	TRBV9	TRBJ2-7	TGTGCCAGCAGCGTCCCCCCCAGGGGCTACGAGCAGTACTTC	CASSVPPRGYEQYF
NA	11	NA	TRBV27	TRBJ2-3	TGTGCCAGCAAAGAGGGTAGCACGCAGTATTTT	CASKEGSTQYF
few	18	TRBD2	TRBV12-5	TRBJ2-2	TGTGCTAGTGGTCCTCGACTAGCGGGAGCATTGGGCACCGGGGAGCTGTTTTTT	CASGPRLAGALGTGELFF